What follows describes a single T cell receptor (beta chain). This specimen comes from a study of blood T cell repertoires in COVID-19. Study-level information: T cells, B-cell-depleted T cells, or PBMCs provided the cDNA or gDNA that served as material.

TCRdb's copy holds only in-frame clones and misses some; the assay was immunoSEQ multiplex PCR. The table shows over 35,000 clones, with about nine tenths occurring only once. The V gene's germline CDR1 is SGHRS and CDR2 YFSETQ. The CDR3 loop spans 15 amino acids. V was pared by 4 bases and J by 0 bases, with 11 bases between. The TCR comes from an older man with active COVID-19. Material: peripheral blood. The rearrangement uses TRBV5-1 and TRBJ2-4; D uncertain. The CDR3 loop reads CASSKSTGAKNIQYF. The DNA of the CDR3 is TGCGCCAGCAGCAAATCGACGGGAGCCAAAAACATTCAGTACTTC.